The rows below give T cell receptor beta chains drawn from one sample of a study of CD8+ T cells in alopecia areata. TCRdb keeps only in-frame clones here, not all; method: immunoSEQ multiplex PCR. The data hold roughly 100,000 clones, with about nine tenths observed a single time. The sample consisted of CD8+ T cells sorted from blood, taken around week 34, from a patient treated with tofacitinib. The receptors were gathered from a human donor with alopecia areata. The conserved cysteine and the conserved F or W are not part of the CDR3 here.

len: 13
v_gene: TRBV5-1
j_gene: TRBJ2-2
CDR3aa: ASSLSGPPSGELF

len: 10
v_gene: TRBV5-4
j_gene: TRBJ2-7
CDR3aa: ASSDGLIEQY

len: 13
v_gene: TRBV29-1
j_gene: TRBJ2-3
CDR3aa: SALEREGRTDTQY

len: 11
v_gene: TRBV29-1
j_gene: TRBJ1-2
CDR3aa: SVDPDDNYGYT

len: 17
v_gene: TRBV29-1
j_gene: TRBJ2-7
CDR3aa: SVVGGRELKDRGNYEQY

len: 12
v_gene: TRBV27
j_gene: TRBJ2-1
CDR3aa: ASSLSGAYNEQF

len: 12
v_gene: TRBV6-5
j_gene: TRBJ2-1
CDR3aa: ASSYSLGVNEQF

len: 12
v_gene: TRBV27
j_gene: TRBJ2-7
CDR3aa: ASSSPGTGYEQY

len: 11
v_gene: TRBV7-3
j_gene: TRBJ2-7
CDR3aa: ASSLGGGHEQY

len: 13
v_gene: TRBV9
j_gene: TRBJ1-2
CDR3aa: ASSVSFGRSHGYT

len: 11
v_gene: TRBV7-6
j_gene: TRBJ2-7
CDR3aa: ASSLSSGNEQY

len: 14
v_gene: TRBV4-1
j_gene: TRBJ1-5
CDR3aa: ASSQDRQGGNQPQH

len: 11
v_gene: TRBV2
j_gene: TRBJ2-7
CDR3aa: ASSGTYTYEQY

len: 12
v_gene: TRBV6-5
j_gene: TRBJ2-5
CDR3aa: ASSYDRGLQTQY

len: 12
v_gene: TRBV29-1
j_gene: TRBJ2-7
CDR3aa: SVLPYRGRYEQY

len: 14
v_gene: TRBV27
j_gene: TRBJ2-4
CDR3aa: ASREPGELAKNIQY

len: 13
v_gene: TRBV7-6
j_gene: TRBJ2-7
CDR3aa: ASSFSDSTSYEQY

len: 12
v_gene: TRBV27
j_gene: TRBJ2-5
CDR3aa: ASSPGRWGETQY

len: 11
v_gene: TRBV7-9
j_gene: TRBJ2-7
CDR3aa: ASSLDQGNEQY

len: 10
v_gene: TRBV13
j_gene: TRBJ2-1
CDR3aa: ASSNRGNEQF

len: 13
v_gene: TRBV6-1
j_gene: TRBJ1-5
CDR3aa: ASSGWQGDNQPQH

len: 13
v_gene: TRBV7-9
j_gene: TRBJ1-1
CDR3aa: ASSTPDRENTEAF

len: 13
v_gene: TRBV27
j_gene: TRBJ2-1
CDR3aa: ASSLPGGVYNEQF

len: 14
v_gene: TRBV19
j_gene: TRBJ2-3
CDR3aa: ASSPTSGGSTDTQY

len: 11
v_gene: TRBV9
j_gene: TRBJ2-1
CDR3aa: ASSVVDSREQF

len: 14
v_gene: TRBV6-1
j_gene: TRBJ2-2
CDR3aa: ASSDLGTLVNGELF

len: 11
v_gene: TRBV5-6
j_gene: TRBJ2-1
CDR3aa: ASSLEATAEQF

len: 12
v_gene: TRBV23-1
j_gene: TRBJ1-4
CDR3aa: ASAPGQGHEKLF

len: 11
v_gene: TRBV29-1
j_gene: TRBJ1-2
CDR3aa: SVELSGTYGYT

len: 20
v_gene: TRBV4-1
j_gene: TRBJ1-2
CDR3aa: ASSHHGRTAREYVSGNYGYT

len: 13
v_gene: TRBV7-6
j_gene: TRBJ2-1
CDR3aa: ASSLIGRDYNEQF

len: 12
v_gene: TRBV27
j_gene: TRBJ2-7
CDR3aa: ASSPGQGVGEQY

len: 12
v_gene: TRBV18
j_gene: .
CDR3aa: ASSPTDRPYEQY

len: 11
v_gene: TRBV27
j_gene: TRBJ2-7
CDR3aa: ASSEQVTYEQY

len: 13
v_gene: TRBV4-1
j_gene: TRBJ2-7
CDR3aa: ASSLKTSGAYEQY

len: 15
v_gene: TRBV27
j_gene: TRBJ2-7
CDR3aa: ASSPPHRDRGRYEQY

len: 13
v_gene: TRBV27
j_gene: TRBJ2-3
CDR3aa: ASSLLAGGSDTQY

len: 10
v_gene: TRBV6-5
j_gene: TRBJ1-2
CDR3aa: ASRTGLDGYT

len: 14
v_gene: TRBV7-8
j_gene: TRBJ2-7
CDR3aa: ASSTEGGRTSYEQY

len: 10
v_gene: TRBV29-1
j_gene: TRBJ1-1
CDR3aa: SALTGGTEAF

len: 13
v_gene: TRBV4-1
j_gene: TRBJ2-2
CDR3aa: ASSPIGSGTGELF

len: 9
v_gene: TRBV27
j_gene: TRBJ2-7
CDR3aa: ASSTLYEQY

len: 14
v_gene: TRBV10-3
j_gene: TRBJ2-3
CDR3aa: ATRRGTSLGTDTQY

len: 6
v_gene: TRBV27
j_gene: TRBJ1-5
CDR3aa: ASPPQH

len: 10
v_gene: TRBV19
j_gene: TRBJ2-2
CDR3aa: AIRRVTGELF

len: 12
v_gene: TRBV27
j_gene: TRBJ2-7
CDR3aa: ASSLTGVPYEQY

len: 16
v_gene: TRBV27
j_gene: TRBJ2-3
CDR3aa: ASSRALAGGLFTDTQY

len: 14
v_gene: TRBV12-2
j_gene: TRBJ1-4
CDR3aa: ASRLAKGTDNEKLF

len: 14
v_gene: TRBV4-1
j_gene: TRBJ2-1
CDR3aa: ASSHILAANGNEQF

len: 12
v_gene: TRBV7-9
j_gene: TRBJ1-4
CDR3aa: ASSPRDRGEKLF

len: 11
v_gene: TRBV6-5
j_gene: TRBJ2-4
CDR3aa: ASSRTGGNIQY

len: 12
v_gene: TRBV29-1
j_gene: TRBJ1-2
CDR3aa: SVAGTGFSDGYT

len: 13
v_gene: TRBV9
j_gene: TRBJ2-7
CDR3aa: ASSVGLAGTYEQY